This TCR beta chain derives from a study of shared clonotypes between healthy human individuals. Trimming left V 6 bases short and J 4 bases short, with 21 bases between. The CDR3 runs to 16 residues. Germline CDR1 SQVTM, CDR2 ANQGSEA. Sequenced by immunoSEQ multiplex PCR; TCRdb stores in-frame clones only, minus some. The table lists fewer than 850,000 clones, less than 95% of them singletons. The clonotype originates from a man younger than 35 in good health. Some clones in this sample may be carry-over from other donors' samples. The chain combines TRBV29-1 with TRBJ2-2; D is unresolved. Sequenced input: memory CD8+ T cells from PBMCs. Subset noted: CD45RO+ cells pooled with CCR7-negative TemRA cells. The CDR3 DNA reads TGCAGCGTCGAACTCGGACGGTCCTGGGGCACCGGGGAGCTGTTTTTT. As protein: CSVELGRSWGTGELFF.